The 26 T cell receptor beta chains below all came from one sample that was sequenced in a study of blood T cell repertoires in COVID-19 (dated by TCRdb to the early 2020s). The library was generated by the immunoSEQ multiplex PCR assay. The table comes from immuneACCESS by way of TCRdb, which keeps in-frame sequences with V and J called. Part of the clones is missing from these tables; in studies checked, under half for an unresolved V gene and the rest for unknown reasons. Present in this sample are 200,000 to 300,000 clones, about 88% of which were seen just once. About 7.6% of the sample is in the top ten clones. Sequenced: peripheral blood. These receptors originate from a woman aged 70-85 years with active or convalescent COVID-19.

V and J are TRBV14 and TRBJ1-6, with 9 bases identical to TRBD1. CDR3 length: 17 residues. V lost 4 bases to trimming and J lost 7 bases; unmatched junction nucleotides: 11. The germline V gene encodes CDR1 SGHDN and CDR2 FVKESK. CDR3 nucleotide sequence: TGTGCCAGCAGCCGCTTAACCTCCGGGACAGGGAATTCACCCCTCCACTTT. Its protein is CASSRLTSGTGNSPLHF.

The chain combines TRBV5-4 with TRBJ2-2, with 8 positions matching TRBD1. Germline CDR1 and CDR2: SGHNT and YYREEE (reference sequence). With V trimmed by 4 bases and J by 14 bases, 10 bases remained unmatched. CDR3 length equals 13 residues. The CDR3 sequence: CASSPTGGQILFF. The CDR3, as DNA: TGTGCCAGCAGCCCCACAGGGGGACAGATACTGTTTTTT.

CDR3 residues: CASSTLGGYGYTF. The CDR3 DNA sequence: TGTGCCAGCAGCACCTTGGGGGGCTATGGCTACACCTTC. The V call is TRBV12-3 or TRBV12-4, the J call TRBJ1-2, with D possibly matching TRBD1 (5 bases). V was clipped by 6 bases and J by 4 bases, with 12 bases between them. The length of the CDR3 is 13 residues.

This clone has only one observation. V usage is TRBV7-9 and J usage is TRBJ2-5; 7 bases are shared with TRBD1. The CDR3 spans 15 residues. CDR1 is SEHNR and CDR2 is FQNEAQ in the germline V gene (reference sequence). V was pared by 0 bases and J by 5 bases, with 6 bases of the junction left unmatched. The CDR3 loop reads CASSLAGTAPETQYF. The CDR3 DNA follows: TGTGCCAGCAGCTTAGCGGGGACAGCCCCCGAGACCCAGTACTTC.

The CDR3 is CASSRGGDYEQYF. The DNA of the CDR3 is TGTGCCAGCAGCAGGGGCGGGGATTACGAGCAGTACTTC. The chain joins TRBV3-1 (or the pseudogene TRBV3-2) to TRBJ2-7; a possible D gene is TRBD2 (6 bases). V lost 5 bases to trimming and J lost 4 bases, with 12 bases between them. CDR1 LGHDT and CDR2 YNNKEL come from the germline V gene (reference sequence). The CDR3 spans 13 residues.

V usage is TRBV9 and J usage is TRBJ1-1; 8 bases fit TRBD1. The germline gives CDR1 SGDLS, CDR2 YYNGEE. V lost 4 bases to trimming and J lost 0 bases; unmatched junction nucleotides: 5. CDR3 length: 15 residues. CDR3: CASSPRDRLNTEAFF. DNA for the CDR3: TGTGCCAGCAGCCCTCGGGACAGGTTGAACACTGAAGCTTTCTTT.

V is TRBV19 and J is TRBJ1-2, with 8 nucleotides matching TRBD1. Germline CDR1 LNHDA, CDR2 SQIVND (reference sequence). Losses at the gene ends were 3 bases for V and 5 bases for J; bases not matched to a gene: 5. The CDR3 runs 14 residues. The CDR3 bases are TGTGCCAGTAGTATCGGACAGGGAGGGTATGGCTACACCTTC. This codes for CASSIGQGGYGYTF.

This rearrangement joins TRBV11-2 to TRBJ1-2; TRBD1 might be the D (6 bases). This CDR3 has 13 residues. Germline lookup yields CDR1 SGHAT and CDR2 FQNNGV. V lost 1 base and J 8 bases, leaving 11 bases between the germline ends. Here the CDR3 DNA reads TGTGCCAGCAGCTTAGTCCGTGACAGGGGCTACACCTTC. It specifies CASSLVRDRGYTF.

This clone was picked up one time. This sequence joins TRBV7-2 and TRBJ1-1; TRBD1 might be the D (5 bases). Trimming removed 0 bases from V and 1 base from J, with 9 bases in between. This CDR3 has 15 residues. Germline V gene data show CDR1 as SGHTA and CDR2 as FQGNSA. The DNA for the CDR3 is TGTGCCAGCAGCTTAGCGTACACAGGGAACACTGAAGCTTTCTTT. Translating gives CASSLAYTGNTEAFF.

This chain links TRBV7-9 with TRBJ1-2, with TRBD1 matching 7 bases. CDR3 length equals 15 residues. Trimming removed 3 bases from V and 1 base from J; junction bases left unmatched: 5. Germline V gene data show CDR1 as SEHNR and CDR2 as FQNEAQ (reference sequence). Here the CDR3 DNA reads TGTGCCAGCAGCTTGACAGGGTCACATAACTATGGCTACACCTTC. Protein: CASSLTGSHNYGYTF.

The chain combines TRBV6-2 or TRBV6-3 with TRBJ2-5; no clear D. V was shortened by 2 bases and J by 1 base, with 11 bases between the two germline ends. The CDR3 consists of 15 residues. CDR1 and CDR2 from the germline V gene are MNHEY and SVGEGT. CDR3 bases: TGTGCCAGCAGTTACGACCTCACAGTCCAAGAGACCCAGTACTTC. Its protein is CASSYDLTVQETQYF.

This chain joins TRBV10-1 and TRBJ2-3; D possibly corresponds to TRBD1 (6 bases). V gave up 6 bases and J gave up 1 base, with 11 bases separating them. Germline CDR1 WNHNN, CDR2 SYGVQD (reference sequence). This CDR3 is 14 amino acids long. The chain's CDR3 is CASSRDTRTDTQYF. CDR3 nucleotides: TGCGCCAGCAGCCGGGACACCCGCACAGATACGCAGTATTTT.

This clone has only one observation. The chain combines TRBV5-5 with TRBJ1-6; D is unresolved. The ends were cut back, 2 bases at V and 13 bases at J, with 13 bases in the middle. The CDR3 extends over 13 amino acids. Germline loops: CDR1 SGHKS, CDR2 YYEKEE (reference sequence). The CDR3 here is CASSLGLRDPLHF. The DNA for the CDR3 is TGTGCCAGCAGCTTAGGATTACGGGATCCCCTCCACTTT.

The CDR3 coding sequence is TGTGCCAGCAGCTTTGGGACAGGGCAAGGCCAAGAGACCCAGTACTTC. Translation gives CASSFGTGQGQETQYF. The J gene is TRBJ2-5, the V gene TRBV5-4, with 9 bases that match TRBD1. V lost 2 bases and J lost 1; bases outside the gene matches: 6. CDR3 length: 16 residues. Germline V gene sequence: CDR1 SGHNT, CDR2 YYREEE (reference sequence).

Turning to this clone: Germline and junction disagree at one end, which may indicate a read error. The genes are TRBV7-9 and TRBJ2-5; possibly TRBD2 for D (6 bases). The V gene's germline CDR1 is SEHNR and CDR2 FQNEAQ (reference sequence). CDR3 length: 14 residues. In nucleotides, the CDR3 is TGTGCCAGCAGCCTAGCCGGCGGGGTCGAGACCCAGTACTTC. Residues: CASSLAGGVETQYF.

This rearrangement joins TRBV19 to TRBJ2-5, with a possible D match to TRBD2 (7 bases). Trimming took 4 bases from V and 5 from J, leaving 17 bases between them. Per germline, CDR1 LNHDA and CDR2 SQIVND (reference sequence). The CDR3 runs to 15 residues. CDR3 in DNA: TGTGCCAGTAGTAGAGGTACAGGGACTAAGGAGACCCAGTACTTC. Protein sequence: CASSRGTGTKETQYF.

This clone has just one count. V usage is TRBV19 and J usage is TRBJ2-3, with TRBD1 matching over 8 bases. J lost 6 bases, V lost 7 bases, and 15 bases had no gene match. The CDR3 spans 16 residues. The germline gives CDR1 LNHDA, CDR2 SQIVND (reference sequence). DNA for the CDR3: TGTGCCAGTACGCCCCCGGACAGGGACAAGGAGGATACGCAGTATTTT. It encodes CASTPPDRDKEDTQYF.

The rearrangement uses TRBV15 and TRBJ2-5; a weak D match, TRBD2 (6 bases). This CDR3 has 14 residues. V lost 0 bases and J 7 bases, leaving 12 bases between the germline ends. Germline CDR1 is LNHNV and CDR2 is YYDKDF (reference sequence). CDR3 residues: CATSRDPDGGTQYF. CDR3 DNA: TGTGCCACCAGCAGAGATCCGGACGGGGGGACCCAGTACTTC.

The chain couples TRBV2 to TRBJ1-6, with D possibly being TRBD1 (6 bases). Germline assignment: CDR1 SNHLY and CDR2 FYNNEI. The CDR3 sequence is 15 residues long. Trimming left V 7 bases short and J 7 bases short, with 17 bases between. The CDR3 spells CASTGGPPANSPLHF. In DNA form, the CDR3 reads TGTGCCAGCACGGGGGGGCCCCCTGCGAATTCACCCCTCCACTTT.

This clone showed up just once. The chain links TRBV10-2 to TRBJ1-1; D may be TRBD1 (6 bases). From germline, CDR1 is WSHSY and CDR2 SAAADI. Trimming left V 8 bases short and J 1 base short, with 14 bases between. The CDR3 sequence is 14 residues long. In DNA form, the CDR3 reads TGCGCCAGCCGAACCCACAGGGAGAACACTGAAGCTTTCTTT. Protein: CASRTHRENTEAFF.

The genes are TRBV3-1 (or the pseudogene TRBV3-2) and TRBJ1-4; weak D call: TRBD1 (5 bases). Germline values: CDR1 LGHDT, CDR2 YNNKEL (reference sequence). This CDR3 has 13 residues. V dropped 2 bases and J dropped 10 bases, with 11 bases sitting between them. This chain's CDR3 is CASSQTRVGKLFF. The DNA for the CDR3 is TGTGCCAGCAGCCAAACCAGGGTAGGAAAACTGTTTTTT.

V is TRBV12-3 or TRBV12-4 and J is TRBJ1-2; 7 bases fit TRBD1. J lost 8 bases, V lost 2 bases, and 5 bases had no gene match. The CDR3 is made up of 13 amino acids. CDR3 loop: CASSLWAGGGYTF. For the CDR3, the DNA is TGTGCCAGCAGTTTATGGGCAGGGGGAGGCTACACCTTC.

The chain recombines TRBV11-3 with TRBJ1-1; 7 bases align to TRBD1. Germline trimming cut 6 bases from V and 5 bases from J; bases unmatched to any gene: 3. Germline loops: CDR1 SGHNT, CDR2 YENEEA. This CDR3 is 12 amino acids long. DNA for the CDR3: TGTGCCAGCAGTAGACAGGGAACTGAAGCTTTCTTT. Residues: CASSRQGTEAFF.

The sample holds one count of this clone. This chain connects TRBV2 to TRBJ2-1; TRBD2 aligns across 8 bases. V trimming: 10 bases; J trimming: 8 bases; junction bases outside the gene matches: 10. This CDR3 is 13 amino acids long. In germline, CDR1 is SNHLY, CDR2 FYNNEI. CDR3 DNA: TGTGCCACGGGACGGGAGGGGCAATATGAGCAGTTCTTC. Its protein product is CATGREGQYEQFF.

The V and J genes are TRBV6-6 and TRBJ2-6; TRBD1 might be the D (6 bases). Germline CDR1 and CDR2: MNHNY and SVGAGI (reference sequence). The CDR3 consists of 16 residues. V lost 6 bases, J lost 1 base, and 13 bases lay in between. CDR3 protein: CASSSSGQSGANVLTF. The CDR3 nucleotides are TGTGCCAGCAGCTCATCCGGACAGTCTGGGGCCAACGTCCTGACTTTC.

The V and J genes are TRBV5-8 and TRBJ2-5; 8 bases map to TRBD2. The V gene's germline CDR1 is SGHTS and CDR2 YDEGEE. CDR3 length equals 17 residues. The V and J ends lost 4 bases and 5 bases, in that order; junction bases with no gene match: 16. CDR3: CASSLAIQAGGLETQYF. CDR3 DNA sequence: TGTGCCAGCAGCCTCGCCATTCAGGCGGGGGGCCTTGAGACCCAGTACTTC.